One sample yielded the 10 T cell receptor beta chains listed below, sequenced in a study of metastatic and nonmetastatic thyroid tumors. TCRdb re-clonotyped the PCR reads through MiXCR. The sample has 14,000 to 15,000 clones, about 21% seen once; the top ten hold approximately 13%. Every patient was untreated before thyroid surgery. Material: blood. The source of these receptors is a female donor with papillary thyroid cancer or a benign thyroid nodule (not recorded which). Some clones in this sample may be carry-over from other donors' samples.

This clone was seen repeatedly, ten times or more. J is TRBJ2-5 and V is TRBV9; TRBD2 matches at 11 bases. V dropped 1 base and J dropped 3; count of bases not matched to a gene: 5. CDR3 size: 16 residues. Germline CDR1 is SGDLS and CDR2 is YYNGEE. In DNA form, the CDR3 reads TGTGCCAGCAGCGTAACTAGCGGGAGATTTGAAGAGACCCAGTACTTC. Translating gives CASSVTSGRFEETQYF.

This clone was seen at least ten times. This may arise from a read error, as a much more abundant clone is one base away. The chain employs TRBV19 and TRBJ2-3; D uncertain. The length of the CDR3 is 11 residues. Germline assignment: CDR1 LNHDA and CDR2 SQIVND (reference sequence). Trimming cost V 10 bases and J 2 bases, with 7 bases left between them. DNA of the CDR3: TGTGCCACAACACTCACAGATACGCAGTATTTT. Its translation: CATTLTDTQYF.

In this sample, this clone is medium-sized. In DNA form, the CDR3 reads TGCAGTGCTAGTCGGGATGGAACCTACGAGCAGTACTTC. This encodes CSASRDGTYEQYF. The chain carries TRBV20-1 and TRBJ2-7, with D tentatively TRBD2 (5 bases). Deletions cut 3 bases from V and 2 bases from J, with 11 bases between. This CDR3 is 13 amino acids long. The germline gives CDR1 DFQATT, CDR2 SNEGSKA (reference sequence).

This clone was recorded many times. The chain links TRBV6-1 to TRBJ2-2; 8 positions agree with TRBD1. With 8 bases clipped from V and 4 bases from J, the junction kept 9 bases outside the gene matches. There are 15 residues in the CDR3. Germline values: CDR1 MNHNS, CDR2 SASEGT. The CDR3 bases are TGTGCCAGCTACGAGACAGGGGATAGCACCGGGGAGCTGTTTTTT. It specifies CASYETGDSTGELFF.

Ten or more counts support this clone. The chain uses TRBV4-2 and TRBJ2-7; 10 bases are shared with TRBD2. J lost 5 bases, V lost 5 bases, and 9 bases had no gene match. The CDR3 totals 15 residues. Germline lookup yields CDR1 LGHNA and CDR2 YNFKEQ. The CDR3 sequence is CASSAPAGGPNEQYF. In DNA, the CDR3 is TGTGCCAGCAGCGCTCCAGCGGGAGGGCCCAACGAGCAGTACTTC.

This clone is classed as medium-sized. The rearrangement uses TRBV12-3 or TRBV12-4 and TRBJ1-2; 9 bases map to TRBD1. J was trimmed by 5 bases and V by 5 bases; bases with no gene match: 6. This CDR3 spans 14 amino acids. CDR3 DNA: TGTGCCAGCAGTACTGGACAGGGGACTTATGGCTACACCTTC. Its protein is CASSTGQGTYGYTF.

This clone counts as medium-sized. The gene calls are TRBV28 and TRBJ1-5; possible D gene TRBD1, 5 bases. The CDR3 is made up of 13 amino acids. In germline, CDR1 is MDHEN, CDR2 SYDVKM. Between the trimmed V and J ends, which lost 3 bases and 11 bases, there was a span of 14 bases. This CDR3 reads CASSLAGWGAQHF. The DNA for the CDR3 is TGTGCCAGCAGTTTGGCTGGGTGGGGGGCCCAGCATTTT.

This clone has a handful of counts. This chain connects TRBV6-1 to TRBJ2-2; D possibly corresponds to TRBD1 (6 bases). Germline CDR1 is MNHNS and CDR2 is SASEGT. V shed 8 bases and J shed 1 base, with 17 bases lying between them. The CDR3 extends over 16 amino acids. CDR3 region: CASEPSTGRNTGELFF. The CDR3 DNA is TGTGCCAGCGAGCCTTCGACAGGACGGAACACCGGGGAGCTGTTTTTT.

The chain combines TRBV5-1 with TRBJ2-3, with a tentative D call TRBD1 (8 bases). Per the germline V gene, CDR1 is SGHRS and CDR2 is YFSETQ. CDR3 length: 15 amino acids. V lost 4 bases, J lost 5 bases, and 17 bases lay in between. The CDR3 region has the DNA TGCGCCAGCAGCATAGACAGGGGAGGGCAAGATACGCAGTATTTT. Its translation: CASSIDRGGQDTQYF.

For the CDR3, the DNA is TGTGCCAGCAGAGCCGACAGGGGTGGCTACAATGAGCAGTTCTTC. Protein product: CASRADRGGYNEQFF. The genes are TRBV2 and TRBJ2-1, with 8 bases lining up with TRBD1. There are 15 residues in the CDR3. Unmatched junction bases numbered 7, after V lost 6 bases and J lost 3 bases. The germline gives CDR1 SNHLY, CDR2 FYNNEI. Combining the CDR3 with reference TRBV2 and TRBJ2-1 gives the whole variable domain EPEVTQTPSHQVTQMGQEVILRCVPISNHLYFYWYRQILGQKVEFLVSFYNNEISEKSEIFDDQFSVERPDGSNFTLKIRSTKLEDSAMYFCASRADRGGYNEQFFGPGTRLTVL.